The 25 T cell receptor beta chains below come from one sample, sequenced in a study of patients and donors after allogeneic stem cell transplantation. TCRdb passed the RT-PCR reads through MiXCR, listing each CDR3 protein once. The top ten clones hold 50% of a sample with around 150,000 distinct CDR3 sequences, 30% to 45% of them seen once. The sample taken for sequencing was blood, either unsorted or a sorted T cell fraction (not recorded which). The origin of the receptors is a human donor who was either an allogeneic HSCT recipient or a stem cell or donor lymphocyte infusion donor (not recorded which). It is not recorded whose cells these are; they may come from a transplant donor.

The J gene is TRBJ1-1, the V gene TRBV7-8, with 7 positions matching TRBD1. CDR1 and CDR2 (germline): SGHVS, FQNEAQ. V shed 1 base and J 5 bases; nucleotides not matched to a gene: 4. This CDR3 is 14 amino acids long. The CDR3 DNA reads as TGTGCCAGCAGCTTAGAGGGGGCGGAAACTGAAGCTTTCTTT. As protein: CASSLEGAETEAFF.

This clonotype was found a few times. The CDR3 protein is CASSLSGTTGELFF. In DNA form, the CDR3 reads TGTGCCAGCAGCTTGTCAGGGACCACCGGGGAGCTGTTTTTT. The chain recombines TRBV5-5 with TRBJ2-2; D tentatively fits TRBD1 or TRBD2 (5 bases each). Germline assignment: CDR1 SGHKS and CDR2 YYEKEE (reference sequence). V lost 1 base, J lost 4 bases, and 8 bases lay in between. CDR3 length equals 14 residues.

This clonotype was counted only a few times. The chain recombines TRBV3-1 with TRBJ1-3; D unclear. The germline CDR1 and CDR2 sequences are LGHDT and YNNKEL (reference sequence). V was trimmed by 8 bases and J by 0 bases, leaving 8 bases between them. The CDR3 is 13 residues long. DNA for the CDR3: TGTGCCAGCGGACCGTCCTCTGGAAACACCATATATTTT. Encoded protein: CASGPSSGNTIYF.

In DNA, the CDR3 is TGTGCCAGCAGTCCTCTCCGGCCCCTGGAGATCTGTGAGCAGTTCTTC. It yields the protein CASSPLRPLEICEQFF. This chain links TRBV12-3 or TRBV12-4 with TRBJ2-1; D not resolved. This CDR3 is 16 amino acids long. The V and J ends lost 5 bases and 9 bases respectively, with 23 bases between them.

This clonotype was seen only a few times. The chain uses TRBV12-3 or TRBV12-4 and TRBJ1-6, with 8 bases matching TRBD1. The junction had 4 bases not matched to a gene; V was cut back by 2 bases and J by 7 bases. The CDR3 runs to 15 residues. This CDR3 reads CASSLSQGANSPLHF. The CDR3 DNA sequence: TGTGCCAGCAGTTTAAGCCAGGGGGCAAATTCACCCCTCCACTTT.

V is TRBV3-1 and J is TRBJ2-3; a possible D gene is TRBD2 (5 bases). Trimming stripped 7 bases from V and 6 bases from J, with 14 bases between. This CDR3 has 13 residues. Germline V lookup: CDR1 LGHDT, CDR2 YNNKEL (reference sequence). CDR3 sequence reads: CASTPRRGDTQYF. CDR3 DNA sequence: TGTGCCAGCACCCCAAGGCGCGGGGATACGCAGTATTTT.

V gene TRBV6-6 combines with J gene TRBJ1-1; tentative D call: TRBD1 (5 bases). CDR3 length equals 15 residues. Trimming stripped 6 bases from V and 0 bases from J, with 14 bases between. Germline CDR1 is MNHNY and CDR2 is SVGAGI (reference sequence). CDR3: CASRPDSPMNTEAFF. The CDR3 DNA is TGTGCCAGCAGGCCCGACAGCCCGATGAACACTGAAGCTTTCTTT.

The chain has TRBV7-3 and TRBJ2-5; TRBD2 is a possible D gene (5 bases). Germline lookup yields CDR1 SGHTA and CDR2 FQGTGA. Trimming left V 2 bases short and J 2 bases short, with 6 bases between. The CDR3 runs to 13 residues. Written as DNA, the CDR3 is TGTGCCAGCAGCTTAGGCGGGCAAGAGACCCAGTACTTC. Amino acid sequence: CASSLGGQETQYF.

The rearrangement uses TRBV12-3 or TRBV12-4 and TRBJ1-4; D is unresolved. The CDR3 is 12 amino acids. V was clipped by 1 base and J by 15 bases, with 12 bases between them. In DNA form, the CDR3 reads TGTGCCAGCAGTTTAGGACGCTCAGGCGTGTTTTTT. Its translation is CASSLGRSGVFF.

The chain couples TRBV2 to TRBJ2-3, with D perhaps matching TRBD1 or TRBD2 (6 bases each). Germline V gene sequence: CDR1 SNHLY, CDR2 FYNNEI. V gave up 6 bases and J gave up 2 bases, with 18 bases separating them. This CDR3 has 16 amino acids. CDR3 in amino acids: CASSQDRGRITDTQYF. The CDR3 DNA reads TGTGCCAGCAGCCAAGACCGGGGGCGTATCACAGATACGCAGTATTTT.

The chain employs TRBV6-6 and TRBJ1-6, with TRBD1 as a possible D gene (6 bases). This CDR3 is built from 17 residues. V was pared by 5 bases and J by 7 bases, with 21 bases between. Germline loops: CDR1 MNHNY, CDR2 SVGAGI (reference sequence). CDR3: CASSLSGGAGENSPLHF. CDR3 DNA: TGTGCCAGCAGTCTCTCGGGGGGCGCGGGGGAGAATTCACCCCTCCACTTT.

The chain joins TRBV6-4 to TRBJ1-2; D unresolved. Germline V gene sequence: CDR1 MRHNA, CDR2 SNTAGT. Trimming shortened V by 8 bases and J by 6 bases, and 13 bases separated the two germline ends. The CDR3 extends over 12 amino acids. CDR3 in DNA: TGTGCCAGCGGCTCCCCCGGGAATGGCTACACCTTC. Translating it yields CASGSPGNGYTF.

CDR3 sequence reads: CASSLEGGGDGYTF. The DNA for the CDR3 is TGTGCCAGCAGTTTAGAGGGGGGCGGGGATGGCTACACCTTC. The chain combines TRBV27 with TRBJ1-2; possible D gene TRBD1, 6 bases. The CDR3 is made up of 14 amino acids. Germline assignment: CDR1 MNHEY and CDR2 SMNVEV (reference sequence). Between the trimmed V and J ends, which lost 2 bases and 6 bases, there was a span of 13 bases.

This clonotype was counted a few times. The chain joins TRBV29-1 to TRBJ1-2, with 10 bases aligning to TRBD1. V shed 7 bases, J shed 4 bases, and the junction held 12 bases outside the gene matches. Germline CDR1 and CDR2: SQVTM and ANQGSEA. The CDR3 runs 15 residues. CDR3 nucleotides: TGCAGCGCGTCCCCTTGGACAGGGGGGGGCTATGGCTACACCTTC. Encoded protein: CSASPWTGGGYGYTF.

This clonotype has only one observation. The chain uses TRBV12-3 or TRBV12-4 and TRBJ1-5; the match to TRBD1 covers 12 bases. With 5 bases clipped from V and 6 bases from J, the junction kept 5 bases outside the gene matches. This CDR3 has 15 residues. The CDR3 DNA reads as TGTGCCAGCAGTCCGGGGACAGGGGGCACTCAGCCCCAGCATTTT. Its protein is CASSPGTGGTQPQHF.

The chain has TRBV12-3 or TRBV12-4 and TRBJ2-5; 7 positions agree with TRBD1. The CDR3 covers 15 residues. V lost 6 bases, J lost 2 bases, and 9 bases stayed unmatched. Written as DNA, the CDR3 is TGTGCCAGCAGCCAGCACGGGACAGCGCAAGAGACCCAGTACTTC. The encoded protein is CASSQHGTAQETQYF.

The J gene is TRBJ2-7, the V gene TRBV20-1; no definite D call. V gave up 2 bases and J gave up 6 bases, with 17 bases separating them. Looked up from germline, CDR1 is DFQATT and CDR2 is SNEGSKA (reference sequence). CDR3 size: 14 residues. Here the CDR3 DNA reads TGCAGTGCTAGATATGACGTCAGCTACTTCGAGCAGTACTTC. This encodes CSARYDVSYFEQYF.

The chain uses TRBV12-3 or TRBV12-4 and TRBJ2-3; D might be TRBD1 or TRBD2, each matching 5 bases. The CDR3 has 15 residues. Trimming took off 6 bases at V and 5 bases at J, with 18 bases between the two ends. CDR3 DNA sequence: TGTGCCAGCAGCCCGCGCCGGGACGCCATAGATACGCAGTATTTT. Protein sequence: CASSPRRDAIDTQYF.

J is TRBJ1-3 and V is TRBV29-1; D uncertain. Germline V gene data show CDR1 as SQVTM and CDR2 as ANQGSEA. The CDR3 runs to 18 residues. V was cut by 6 bases and J by 0 bases, with 24 bases left in between. The CDR3 region is CSVLVPREPIVSGNTIYF. In nucleotides, the CDR3 is TGCAGCGTCCTAGTTCCTAGGGAACCGATCGTCTCTGGAAACACCATATATTTT.

This clonotype has only a few counts. This chain joins TRBV4-2 and TRBJ2-1; D may be TRBD2 (5 bases). The CDR3 spans 15 residues. The germline gives CDR1 LGHNA, CDR2 YNFKEQ. V was cut by 0 bases and J by 6 bases, with 12 bases left in between. The CDR3 sequence is CASSQDASLTNEQFF. CDR3 DNA sequence: TGTGCCAGCAGCCAAGATGCTAGCCTCACCAATGAGCAGTTCTTC.

The chain has TRBV6-5 and TRBJ1-2; the D is unclear. Per the germline V gene, CDR1 is MNHEY and CDR2 is SVGAGI. CDR3 length: 13 residues. V shed 4 bases and J shed 1 base, with 7 bases lying between them. CDR3 protein: CASSLGHNYGYTF. The CDR3, as DNA: TGTGCCAGCAGTTTGGGCCATAACTATGGCTACACCTTC.

This chain uses TRBV20-1 with TRBJ1-5; 7 bases line up with TRBD1. This CDR3 spans 14 amino acids. The trim removed 0 bases at V and 5 bases at J, leaving 4 bases unmatched. Germline assignment: CDR1 DFQATT and CDR2 SNEGSKA (reference sequence). Here the CDR3 DNA reads TGCAGTGCTAGAGATTGGCAGGGGGATCAGCCCCAGCATTTT. Protein: CSARDWQGDQPQHF.

V gene TRBV12-3 or TRBV12-4 combines with J gene TRBJ1-1; D is perhaps TRBD1 (6 bases). V lost 4 bases and J 6 bases, leaving 15 bases between the germline ends. The CDR3 consists of 14 residues. CDR3 DNA sequence: TGTGCCAGCAGTTATCAGGGGATTAAGGCTGAAGCTTTCTTT. Its translation is CASSYQGIKAEAFF.

This chain connects TRBV11-1 to TRBJ1-1; D remains ambiguous. The germline V gene has CDR1 SGHAT and CDR2 FQDESV (reference sequence). Trimming took off 6 bases at V and 8 bases at J, with 13 bases between the two ends. This CDR3 comprises 12 residues. The chain's CDR3 is CASSSILGEAFF. For the CDR3, the DNA is TGTGCCAGCAGTTCGATACTGGGGGAAGCTTTCTTT.

This clonotype was detected a few times. The V and J genes are TRBV21-1 and TRBJ2-7. TRBV21-1 is assigned pseudogene status. This CDR3 is built from 14 residues. Here the CDR3 DNA reads TGTGCCAGCAGCAAAGCGGGGTTCCTCTACGAGCAGTACTTC. It encodes CASSKAGFLYEQYF.